This note documents a single TCR beta chain sequence. Trimming took 1 base from V and 4 from J, leaving 17 bases between them. The CDR3 is 18 amino acids. In germline, CDR1 is SGHTA, CDR2 FQGNSA. This entry comes from a study of shared clonotypes between healthy human individuals. Using immunoSEQ multiplex PCR, the repertoire was profiled, and TCRdb retains in-frame clones only, with some absent. The sample carries nearly 750,000 clones, 72% recorded once. This sequence originates from a young woman in good health. The sequencing sample was made of memory CD4+ T cells sorted from blood. Subset indicated: CD45RA-negative fraction. The J gene is TRBJ2-6, the V gene TRBV7-2; no reliable D call. CDR3 nucleotides: TGTGCCAGCAGCTTAGAGCTTCTCCTGTTGGGCGGGGCCAACGTCCTGACTTTC. Amino acids: CASSLELLLLGGANVLTF.